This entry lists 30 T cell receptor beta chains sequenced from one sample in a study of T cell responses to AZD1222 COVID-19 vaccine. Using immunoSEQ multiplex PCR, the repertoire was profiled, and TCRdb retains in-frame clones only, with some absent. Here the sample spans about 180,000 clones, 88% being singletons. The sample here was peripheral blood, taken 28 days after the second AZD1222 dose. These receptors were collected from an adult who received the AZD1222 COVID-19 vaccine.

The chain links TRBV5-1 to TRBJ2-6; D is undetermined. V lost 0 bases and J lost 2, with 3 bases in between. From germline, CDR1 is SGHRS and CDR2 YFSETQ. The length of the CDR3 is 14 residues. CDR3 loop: CASSLETGANVLTF. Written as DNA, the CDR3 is TGCGCCAGCAGCTTGGAGACTGGGGCCAACGTCCTGACTTTC.

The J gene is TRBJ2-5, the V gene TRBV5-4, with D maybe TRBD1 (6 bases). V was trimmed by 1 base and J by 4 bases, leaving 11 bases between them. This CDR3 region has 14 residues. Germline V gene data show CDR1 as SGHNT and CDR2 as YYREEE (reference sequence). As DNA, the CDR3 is TGTGCCAGCAGCTTGAAACAGGGTGGAGAGACCCAGTACTTC. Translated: CASSLKQGGETQYF. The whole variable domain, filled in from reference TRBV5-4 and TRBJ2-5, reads ETGVTQSPTHLIKTRGQQVTLRCSSQSGHNTVSWYQQALGQGPQFIFQYYREEENGRGNFPPRFSGLQFPNYSSELNVNALELDDSALYLCASSLKQGGETQYFGPGTRLLVL.

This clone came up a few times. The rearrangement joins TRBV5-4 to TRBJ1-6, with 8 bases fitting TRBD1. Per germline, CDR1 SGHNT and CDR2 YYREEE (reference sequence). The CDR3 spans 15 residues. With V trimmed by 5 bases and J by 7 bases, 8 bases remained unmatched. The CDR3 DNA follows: TGTGCCAGCAGATCAGGGCAGGGGGCAAATTCACCCCTCCACTTT. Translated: CASRSGQGANSPLHF.

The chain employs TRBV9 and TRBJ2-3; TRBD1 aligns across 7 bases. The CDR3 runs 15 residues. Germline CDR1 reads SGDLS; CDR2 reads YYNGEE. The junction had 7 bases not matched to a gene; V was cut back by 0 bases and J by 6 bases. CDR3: CASSVALTGVDTQYF. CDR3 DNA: TGTGCCAGCAGCGTAGCTCTAACAGGGGTGGATACGCAGTATTTT.

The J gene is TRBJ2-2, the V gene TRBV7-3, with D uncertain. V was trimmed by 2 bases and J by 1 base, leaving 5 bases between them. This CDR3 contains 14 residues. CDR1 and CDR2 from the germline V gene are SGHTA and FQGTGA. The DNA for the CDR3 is TGTGCCAGCAGCTTAGGGGAGAACACCGGGGAGCTGTTTTTT. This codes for CASSLGENTGELFF.

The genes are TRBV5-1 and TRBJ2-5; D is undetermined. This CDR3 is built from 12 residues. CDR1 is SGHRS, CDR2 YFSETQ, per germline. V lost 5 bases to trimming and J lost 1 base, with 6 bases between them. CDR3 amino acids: CASSPVQETQYF. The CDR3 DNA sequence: TGCGCCAGCAGTCCAGTCCAAGAGACCCAGTACTTC.

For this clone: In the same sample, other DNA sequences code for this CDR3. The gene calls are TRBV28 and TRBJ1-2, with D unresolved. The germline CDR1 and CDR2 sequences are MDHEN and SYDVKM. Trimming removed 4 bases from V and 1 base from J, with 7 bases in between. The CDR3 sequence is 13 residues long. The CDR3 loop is CASSSGFNYGYTF. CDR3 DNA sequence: TGTGCCAGCAGTTCGGGATTTAACTATGGCTACACCTTC.

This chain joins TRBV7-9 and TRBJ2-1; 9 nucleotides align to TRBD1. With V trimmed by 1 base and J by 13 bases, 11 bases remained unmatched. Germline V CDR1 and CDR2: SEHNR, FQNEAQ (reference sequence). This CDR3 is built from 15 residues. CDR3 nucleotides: TGTGCCAGCAGCTTAGGAAGTGGGACAGGGCAAAGCCAGTTCTTC. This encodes CASSLGSGTGQSQFF.

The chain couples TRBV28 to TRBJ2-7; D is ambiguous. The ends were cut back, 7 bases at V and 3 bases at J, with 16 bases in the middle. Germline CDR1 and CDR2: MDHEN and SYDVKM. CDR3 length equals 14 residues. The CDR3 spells CASILSGDLYEQYF. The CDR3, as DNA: TGTGCCAGCATCCTTTCAGGAGATCTCTACGAGCAGTACTTC.

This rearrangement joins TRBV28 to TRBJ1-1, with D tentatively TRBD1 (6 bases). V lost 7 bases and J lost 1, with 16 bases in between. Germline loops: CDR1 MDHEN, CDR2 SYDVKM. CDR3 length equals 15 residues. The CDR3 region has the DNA TGTGCCAGCACCTATCTGGGACACACGAACACTGAAGCTTTCTTT. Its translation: CASTYLGHTNTEAFF.

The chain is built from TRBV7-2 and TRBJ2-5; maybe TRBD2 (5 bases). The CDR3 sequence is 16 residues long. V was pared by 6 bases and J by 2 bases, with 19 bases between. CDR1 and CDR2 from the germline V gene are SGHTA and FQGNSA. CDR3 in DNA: TGTGCCAGCAGAAGCCGCCAACTAGGACCACAAGAGACCCAGTACTTC. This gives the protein CASRSRQLGPQETQYF.

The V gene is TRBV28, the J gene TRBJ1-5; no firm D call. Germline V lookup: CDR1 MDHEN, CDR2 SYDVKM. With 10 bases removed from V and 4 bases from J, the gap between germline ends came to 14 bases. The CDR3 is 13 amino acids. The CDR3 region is CATEAGVNQPQHF. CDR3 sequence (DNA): TGTGCCACCGAGGCCGGGGTTAATCAGCCCCAGCATTTT.

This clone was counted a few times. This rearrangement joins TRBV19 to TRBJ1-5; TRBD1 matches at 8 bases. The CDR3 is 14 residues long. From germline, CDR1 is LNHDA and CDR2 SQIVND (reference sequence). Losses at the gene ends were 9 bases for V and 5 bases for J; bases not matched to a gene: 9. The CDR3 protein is CASRPTGVDQPQHF. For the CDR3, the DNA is TGTGCCAGCAGACCGACAGGGGTGGATCAGCCCCAGCATTTT.

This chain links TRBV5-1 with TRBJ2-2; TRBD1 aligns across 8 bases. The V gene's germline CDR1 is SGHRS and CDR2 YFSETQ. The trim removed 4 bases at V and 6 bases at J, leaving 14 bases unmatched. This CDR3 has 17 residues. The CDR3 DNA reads TGCGCCAGCAGCCGTGGACAGGGCATAGGAAGAGCCGGGGAGCTGTTTTTT. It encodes CASSRGQGIGRAGELFF.

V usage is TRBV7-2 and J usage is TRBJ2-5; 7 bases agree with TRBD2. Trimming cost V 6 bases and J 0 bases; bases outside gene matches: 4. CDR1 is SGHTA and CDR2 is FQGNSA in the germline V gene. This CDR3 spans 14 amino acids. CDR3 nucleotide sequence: TGTGCCAGCAGGGGCGGGGGTTACCAAGAGACCCAGTACTTC. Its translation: CASRGGGYQETQYF. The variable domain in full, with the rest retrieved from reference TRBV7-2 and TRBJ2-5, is GAGVSQSPSNKVTEKGKDVELRCDPISGHTALYWYRQSLGQGLEFLIYFQGNSAPDKSGLPSDRFSAERTGGSVSTLTIQRTQQEDSAVYLCASRGGGYQETQYFGPGTRLLVL.

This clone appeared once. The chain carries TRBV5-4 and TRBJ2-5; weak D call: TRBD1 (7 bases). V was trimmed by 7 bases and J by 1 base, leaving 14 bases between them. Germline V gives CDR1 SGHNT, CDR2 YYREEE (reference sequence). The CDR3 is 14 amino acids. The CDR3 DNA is TGTGCCAGCGCCAGGAGGGGGCCCCAAGAGACCCAGTACTTC. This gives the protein CASARRGPQETQYF.

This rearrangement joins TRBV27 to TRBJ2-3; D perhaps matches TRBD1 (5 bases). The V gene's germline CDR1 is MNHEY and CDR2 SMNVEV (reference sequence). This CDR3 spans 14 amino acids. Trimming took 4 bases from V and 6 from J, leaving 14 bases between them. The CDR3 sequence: CASSSAGQWDTQYF. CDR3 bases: TGTGCCAGCAGTTCGGCAGGGCAATGGGATACGCAGTATTTT.

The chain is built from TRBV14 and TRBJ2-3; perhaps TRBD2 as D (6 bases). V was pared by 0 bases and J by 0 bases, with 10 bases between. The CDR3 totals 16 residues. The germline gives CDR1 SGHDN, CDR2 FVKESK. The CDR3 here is CASSQDSAGSTDTQYF. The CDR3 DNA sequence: TGTGCCAGCAGCCAAGATTCCGCGGGGAGCACAGATACGCAGTATTTT.

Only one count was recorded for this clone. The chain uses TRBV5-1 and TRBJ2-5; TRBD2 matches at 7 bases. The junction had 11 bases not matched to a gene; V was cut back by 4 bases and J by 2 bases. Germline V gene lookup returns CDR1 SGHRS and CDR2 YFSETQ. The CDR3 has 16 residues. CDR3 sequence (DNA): TGCGCCAGCAGCCACGGAGGGACTAACTATCAAGAGACCCAGTACTTC. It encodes CASSHGGTNYQETQYF.

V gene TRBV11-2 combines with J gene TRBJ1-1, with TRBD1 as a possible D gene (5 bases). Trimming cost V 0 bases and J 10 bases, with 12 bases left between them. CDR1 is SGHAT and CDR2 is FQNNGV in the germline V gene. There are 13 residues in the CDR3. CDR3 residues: CASSLEPGDRAFF. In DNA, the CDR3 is TGTGCCAGCAGCTTAGAGCCGGGGGATCGAGCTTTCTTT.

This chain's CDR3 is CASSRGQGLNTIYF. The CDR3 DNA reads TGTGCCAGTAGCCGCGGACAGGGTTTGAACACCATATATTTT. The gene calls are TRBV19 and TRBJ1-3, with 8 positions matching TRBD1. The V segment lost 6 bases and the J segment 7 bases; nucleotides outside the gene matches: 8. Germline CDR1 is LNHDA and CDR2 is SQIVND (reference sequence). There are 14 residues in the CDR3.

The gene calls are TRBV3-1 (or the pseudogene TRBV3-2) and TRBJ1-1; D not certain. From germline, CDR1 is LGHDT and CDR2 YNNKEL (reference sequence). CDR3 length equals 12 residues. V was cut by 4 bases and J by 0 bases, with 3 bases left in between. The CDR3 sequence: CASSRVNTEAFF. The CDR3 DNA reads TGTGCCAGCAGCCGAGTGAACACTGAAGCTTTCTTT.

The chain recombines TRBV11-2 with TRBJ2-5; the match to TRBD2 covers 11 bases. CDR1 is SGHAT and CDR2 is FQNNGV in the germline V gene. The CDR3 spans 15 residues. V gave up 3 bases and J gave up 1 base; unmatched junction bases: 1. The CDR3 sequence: CASSFLAGGQETQYF. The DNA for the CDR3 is TGTGCCAGCAGCTTCCTAGCGGGGGGCCAAGAGACCCAGTACTTC. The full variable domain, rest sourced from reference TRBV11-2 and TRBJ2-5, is EAGVAQSPRYKIIEKRQSVAFWCNPISGHATLYWYQQILGQGPKLLIQFQNNGVVDDSQLPKDRFSAERLKGVDSTLKIQPAKLEDSAVYLCASSFLAGGQETQYFGPGTRLLVL.

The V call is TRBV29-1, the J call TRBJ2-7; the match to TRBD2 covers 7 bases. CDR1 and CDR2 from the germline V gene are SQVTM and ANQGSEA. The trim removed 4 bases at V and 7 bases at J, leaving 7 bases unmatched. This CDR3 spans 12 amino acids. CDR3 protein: CSVGIQGGEQYF. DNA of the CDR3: TGCAGCGTTGGTATCCAGGGAGGGGAGCAGTACTTC.

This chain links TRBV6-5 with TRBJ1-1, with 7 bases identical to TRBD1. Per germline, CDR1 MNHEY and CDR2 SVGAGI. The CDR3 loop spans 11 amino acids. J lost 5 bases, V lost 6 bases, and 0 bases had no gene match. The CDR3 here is CASRTGTEAFF. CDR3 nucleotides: TGTGCCAGCAGGACAGGGACTGAAGCTTTCTTT.

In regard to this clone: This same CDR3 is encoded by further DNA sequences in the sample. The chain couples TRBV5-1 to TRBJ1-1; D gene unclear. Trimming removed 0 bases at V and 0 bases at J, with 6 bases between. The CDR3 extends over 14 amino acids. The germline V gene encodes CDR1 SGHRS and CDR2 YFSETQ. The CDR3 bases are TGCGCCAGCAGCTTGGGGCAGATGAACACTGAAGCTTTCTTT. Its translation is CASSLGQMNTEAFF. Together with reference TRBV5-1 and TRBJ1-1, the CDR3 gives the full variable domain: KAGVTQTPRYLIKTRGQQVTLSCSPISGHRSVSWYQQTPGQGLQFLFEYFSETQRNKGNFPGRFSGRQFSNSRSEMNVSTLELGDSALYLCASSLGQMNTEAFFGQGTRLTVV.

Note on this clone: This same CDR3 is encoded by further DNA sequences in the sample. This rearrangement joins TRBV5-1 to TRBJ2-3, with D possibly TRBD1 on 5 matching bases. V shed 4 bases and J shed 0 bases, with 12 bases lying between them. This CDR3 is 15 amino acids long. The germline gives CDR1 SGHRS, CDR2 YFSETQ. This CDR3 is CASSLDRASTDTQYF. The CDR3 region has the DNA TGCGCCAGCAGCCTCGACAGAGCTAGCACAGATACGCAGTATTTT.

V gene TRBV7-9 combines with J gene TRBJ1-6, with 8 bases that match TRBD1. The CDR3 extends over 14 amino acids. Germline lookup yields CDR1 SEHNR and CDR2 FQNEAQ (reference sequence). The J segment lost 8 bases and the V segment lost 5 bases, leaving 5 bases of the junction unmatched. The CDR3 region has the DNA TGTGCCAGCAGCCCGGACAGGGTCGATTCACCCCTCCACTTT. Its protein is CASSPDRVDSPLHF.

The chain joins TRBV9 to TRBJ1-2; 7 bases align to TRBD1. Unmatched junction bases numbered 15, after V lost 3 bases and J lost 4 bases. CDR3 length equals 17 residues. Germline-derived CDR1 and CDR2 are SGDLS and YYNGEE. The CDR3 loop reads CASSDLQGQRVSYGYTF. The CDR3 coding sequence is TGTGCCAGCAGCGACCTCCAGGGACAGAGAGTTTCCTATGGCTACACCTTC.

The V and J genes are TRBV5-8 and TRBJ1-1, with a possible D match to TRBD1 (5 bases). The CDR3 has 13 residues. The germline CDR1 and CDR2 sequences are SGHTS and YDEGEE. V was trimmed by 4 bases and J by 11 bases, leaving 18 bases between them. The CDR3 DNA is TGTGCCAGCAGCCGGGGGACGCAGTCCAGGGCTTTCTTT. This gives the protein CASSRGTQSRAFF.